This T cell receptor beta chain was identified during a study of blood T cell repertoires in COVID-19. Some clones are missing from TCRdb's copy, which holds only in-frame ones; the method was immunoSEQ multiplex PCR. The profile shows 27,000 or so clones, less than 90% of them singletons. The CDR3 length is 15 residues. The trim removed 4 bases at V and 5 bases at J, leaving 12 bases unmatched. The germline gives CDR1 SGDLS, CDR2 YYNGEE. The sequencing sample was made of peripheral blood. The V and J genes are TRBV9 and TRBJ2-7, with 7 bases fitting TRBD1. The sequence came from a man aged 65 to 85 with active COVID-19. The CDR3 DNA sequence: TGTGCCAGCAGCACCCATACAGGGGTCGGTGACGAGCAGTACTTC. This translates into CASSTHTGVGDEQYF.